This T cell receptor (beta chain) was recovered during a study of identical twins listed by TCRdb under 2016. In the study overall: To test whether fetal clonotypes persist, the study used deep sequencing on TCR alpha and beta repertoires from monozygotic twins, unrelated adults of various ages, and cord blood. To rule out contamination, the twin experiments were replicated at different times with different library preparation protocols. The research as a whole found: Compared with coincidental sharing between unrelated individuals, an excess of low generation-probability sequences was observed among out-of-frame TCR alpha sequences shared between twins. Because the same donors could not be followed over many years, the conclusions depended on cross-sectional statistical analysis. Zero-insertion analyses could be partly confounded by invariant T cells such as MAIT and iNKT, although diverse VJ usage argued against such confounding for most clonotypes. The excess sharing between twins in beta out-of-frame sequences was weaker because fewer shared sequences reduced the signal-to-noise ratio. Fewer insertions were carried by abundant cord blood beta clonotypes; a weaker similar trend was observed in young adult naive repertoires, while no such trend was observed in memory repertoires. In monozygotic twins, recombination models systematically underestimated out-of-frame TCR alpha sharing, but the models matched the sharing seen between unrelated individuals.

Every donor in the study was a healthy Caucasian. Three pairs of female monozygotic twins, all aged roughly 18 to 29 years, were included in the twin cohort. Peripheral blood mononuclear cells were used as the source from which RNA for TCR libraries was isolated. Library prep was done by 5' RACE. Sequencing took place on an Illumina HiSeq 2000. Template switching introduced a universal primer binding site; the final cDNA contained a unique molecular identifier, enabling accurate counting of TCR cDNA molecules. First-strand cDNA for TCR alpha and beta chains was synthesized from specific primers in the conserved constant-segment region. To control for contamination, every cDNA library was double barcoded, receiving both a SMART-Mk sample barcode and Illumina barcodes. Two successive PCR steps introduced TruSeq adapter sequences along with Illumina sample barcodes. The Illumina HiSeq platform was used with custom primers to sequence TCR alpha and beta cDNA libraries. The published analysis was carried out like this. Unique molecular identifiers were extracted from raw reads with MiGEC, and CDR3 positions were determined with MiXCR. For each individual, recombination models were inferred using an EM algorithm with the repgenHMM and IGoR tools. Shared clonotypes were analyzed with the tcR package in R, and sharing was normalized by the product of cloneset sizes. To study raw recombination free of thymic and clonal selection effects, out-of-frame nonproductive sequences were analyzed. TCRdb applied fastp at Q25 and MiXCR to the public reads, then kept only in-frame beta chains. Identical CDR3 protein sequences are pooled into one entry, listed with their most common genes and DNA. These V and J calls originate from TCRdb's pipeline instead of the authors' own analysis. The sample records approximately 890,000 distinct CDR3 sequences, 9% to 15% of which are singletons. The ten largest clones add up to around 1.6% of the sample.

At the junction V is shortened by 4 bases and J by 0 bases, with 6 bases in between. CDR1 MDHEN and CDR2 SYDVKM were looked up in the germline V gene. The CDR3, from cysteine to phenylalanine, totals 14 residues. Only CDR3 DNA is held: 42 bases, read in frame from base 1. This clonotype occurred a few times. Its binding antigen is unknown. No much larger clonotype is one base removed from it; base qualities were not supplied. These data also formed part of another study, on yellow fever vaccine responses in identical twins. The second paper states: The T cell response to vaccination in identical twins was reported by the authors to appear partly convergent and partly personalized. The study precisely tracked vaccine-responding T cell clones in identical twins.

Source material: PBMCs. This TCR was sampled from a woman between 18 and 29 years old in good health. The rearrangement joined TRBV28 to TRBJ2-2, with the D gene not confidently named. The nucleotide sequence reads TGTGCCAGCAGTTACAATCCGAACACCGGGGAGCTGTTTTTT. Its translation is CASSYNPNTGELFF.